Included here is one T cell receptor beta chain sequence, with context. Its specificity is not known. This record belongs to a study of blood T cells in healthy people across ages. Study-wide results and limits: Possibly confounding the expanded clonotype changes was the fact that donor CMV status was unknown.

PCR was performed a second time for about 7 to 11 cycles using a sample-barcoded 5' primer and a J-beta primer mix. Sequencing yielded, for each sample, at least 2.5 million paired-end reads carrying CDR3. MiXCR, applied by TCRdb to the 5' RACE reads, yields one record per CDR3 protein. Seen here are roughly 1,500,000 distinct CDR3 sequences, 30% to 40% observed once, and the top ten hold approximately 11%. This CDR3 has 15 amino acids. V was pared by 1 base and J by 13 bases, with 6 bases of the junction left unmatched. Per the germline V gene, CDR1 is MGHRA and CDR2 is YSYEKL. This chain connects TRBV4-1 to TRBJ2-1; 14 bases map to TRBD2. This clonotype was obtained from a woman aged 25-40 years in good health. The sample taken for sequencing was blood. Written as DNA, the CDR3 is TGCGCCAGCAGCCAAGGACTAGCGGGAGGGGAGACCCAGTTCTTC. It is translated as CASSQGLAGGETQFF.